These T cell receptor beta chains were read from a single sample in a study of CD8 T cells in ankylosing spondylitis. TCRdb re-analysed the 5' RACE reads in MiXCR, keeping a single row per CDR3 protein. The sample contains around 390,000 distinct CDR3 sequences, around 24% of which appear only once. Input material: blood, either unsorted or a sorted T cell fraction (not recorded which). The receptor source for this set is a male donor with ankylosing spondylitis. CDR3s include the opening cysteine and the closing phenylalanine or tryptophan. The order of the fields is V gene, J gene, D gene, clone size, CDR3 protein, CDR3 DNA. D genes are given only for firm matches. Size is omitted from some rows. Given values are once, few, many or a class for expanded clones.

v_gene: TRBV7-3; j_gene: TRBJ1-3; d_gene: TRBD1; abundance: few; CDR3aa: CASSLQGAPGNTIYF; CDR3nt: TGTGCCAGCTCCCTACAGGGGGCCCCTGGAAACACCATATATTTT
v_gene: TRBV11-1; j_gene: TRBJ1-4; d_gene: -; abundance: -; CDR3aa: CASSWPGGVPATNEKLFF; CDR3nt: TGTGCCAGCAGCTGGCCCGGCGGGGTTCCCGCAACTAATGAAAAACTGTTTTTT
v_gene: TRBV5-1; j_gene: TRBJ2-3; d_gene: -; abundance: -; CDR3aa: CASSLPSTITDTQYF; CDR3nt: TGCGCCAGCAGCTTGCCCAGTACTATCACAGATACGCAGTATTTT
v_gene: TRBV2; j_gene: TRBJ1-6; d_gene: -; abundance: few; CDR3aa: CASSEGNSPLHF; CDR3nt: TGTGCCAGCAGTGAGGGAAATTCACCCCTCCACTTT
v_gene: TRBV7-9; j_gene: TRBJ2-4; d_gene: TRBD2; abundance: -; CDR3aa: CASSLDAGRGNIQYF; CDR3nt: TGTGCCAGCAGCTTAGATGCAGGGAGGGGAAACATTCAGTACTTC
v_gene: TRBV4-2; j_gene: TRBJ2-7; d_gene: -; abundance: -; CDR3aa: CASSQDRLGREQYF; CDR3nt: TGTGCCAGCAGCCAAGATAGGCTGGGGCGCGAGCAGTACTTC
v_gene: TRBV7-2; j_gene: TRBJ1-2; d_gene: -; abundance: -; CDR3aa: CASSLAGRSDYGYTF; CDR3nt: TGTGCCAGCAGCTTGGCCGGCAGGTCAGATTATGGCTACACCTTC
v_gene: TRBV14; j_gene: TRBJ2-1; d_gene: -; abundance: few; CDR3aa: CASSRVTGGEQFF; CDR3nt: TGTGCCAGCAGCCGAGTTACAGGTGGTGAGCAGTTCTTC
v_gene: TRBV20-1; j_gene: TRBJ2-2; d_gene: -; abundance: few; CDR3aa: CSASPGQALGELFF; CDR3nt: TGCAGTGCTAGCCCGGGGCAGGCCTTAGGGGAGCTGTTTTTT
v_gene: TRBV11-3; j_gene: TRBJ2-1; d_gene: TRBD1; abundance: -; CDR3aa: CASSRDRGPRNEQFF; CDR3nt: TGTGCCAGCAGCCGCGACAGGGGGCCACGCAATGAGCAGTTCTTC
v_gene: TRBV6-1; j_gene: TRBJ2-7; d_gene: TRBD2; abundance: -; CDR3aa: CASSRTSGVGEQYF; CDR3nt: TGTGCCAGCAGCCGGACTAGCGGGGTGGGGGAGCAGTACTTC
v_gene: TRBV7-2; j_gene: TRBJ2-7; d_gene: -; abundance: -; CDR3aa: CASSLGVKYEQYF; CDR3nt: TGTGCCAGCAGCTTAGGTGTGAAATACGAGCAGTACTTC
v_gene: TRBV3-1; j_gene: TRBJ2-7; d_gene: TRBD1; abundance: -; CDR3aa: CASSARQGPYEQYF; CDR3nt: TGTGCCAGCAGCGCAAGACAGGGCCCTTACGAGCAGTACTTC
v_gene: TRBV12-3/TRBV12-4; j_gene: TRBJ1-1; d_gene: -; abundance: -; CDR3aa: CASSFTEAFF; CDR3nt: TGTGCCAGCAGTTTTACTGAAGCTTTCTTT
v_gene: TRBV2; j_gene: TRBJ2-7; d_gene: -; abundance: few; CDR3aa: CASKYRASYEQYF; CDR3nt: TGTGCCAGCAAGTACAGGGCCTCCTACGAGCAGTACTTC
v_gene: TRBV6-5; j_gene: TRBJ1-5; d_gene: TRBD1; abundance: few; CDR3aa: CASSYSAGGGQPQHF; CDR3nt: TGTGCCAGCAGTTACTCGGCAGGGGGGGGTCAGCCCCAGCATTTT
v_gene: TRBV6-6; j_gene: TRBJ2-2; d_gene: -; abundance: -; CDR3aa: CASSADGTGELFF; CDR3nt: TGTGCCAGCAGTGCGGACGGTACCGGGGAGCTGTTTTTT
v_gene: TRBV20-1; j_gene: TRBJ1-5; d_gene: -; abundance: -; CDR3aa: CSAPGPLRDNQPQHF; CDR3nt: TGCAGTGCTCCTGGACCGCTGCGGGACAATCAGCCCCAGCATTTT
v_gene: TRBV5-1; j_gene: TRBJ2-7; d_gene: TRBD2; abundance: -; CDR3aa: CASTLRGGVEQYF; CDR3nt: TGCGCCAGCACCTTACGGGGGGGGGTCGAGCAGTACTTC
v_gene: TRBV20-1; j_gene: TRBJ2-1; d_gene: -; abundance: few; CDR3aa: CSAIKNEQFF; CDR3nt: TGCAGTGCTATAAAGAATGAGCAGTTCTTC
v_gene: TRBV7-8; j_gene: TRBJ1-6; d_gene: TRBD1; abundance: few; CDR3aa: CASSLHRGESSPLHF; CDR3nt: TGTGCCAGCAGCTTACACAGGGGCGAGAGTTCACCCCTCCACTTT
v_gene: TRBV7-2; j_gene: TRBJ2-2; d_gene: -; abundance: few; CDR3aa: CASTGIRGPGELFF; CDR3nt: TGTGCCAGCACCGGAATCCGCGGCCCCGGGGAGCTGTTTTTT
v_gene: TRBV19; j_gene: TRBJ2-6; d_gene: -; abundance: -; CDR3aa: CATTLYSSGANVLTF; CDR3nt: TGTGCCACCACACTCTACAGCTCTGGGGCCAACGTCCTGACTTTC
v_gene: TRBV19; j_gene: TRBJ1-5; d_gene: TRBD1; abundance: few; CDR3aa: CASSIRLSGGNQPQHF; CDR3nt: TGTGCCAGTAGTATAAGGCTCTCAGGGGGGAATCAGCCCCAGCATTTT
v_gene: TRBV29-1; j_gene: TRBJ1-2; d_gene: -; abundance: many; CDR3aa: CSVEGDWYGYTF; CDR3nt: TGCAGCGTTGAAGGAGACTGGTATGGCTACACCTTC
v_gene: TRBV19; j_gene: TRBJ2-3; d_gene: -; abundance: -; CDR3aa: CASTNVAPSTDTQYF; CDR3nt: TGTGCCAGTACAAACGTGGCACCTAGCACAGATACGCAGTATTTT
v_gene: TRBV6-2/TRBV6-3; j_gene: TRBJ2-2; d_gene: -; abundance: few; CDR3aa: CASKIGSGDTGELFF; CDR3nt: TGTGCCAGCAAGATCGGTAGCGGAGATACCGGGGAGCTGTTTTTT
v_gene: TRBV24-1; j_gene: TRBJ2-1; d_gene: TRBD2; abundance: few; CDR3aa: CATSDGGLARLNEQFF; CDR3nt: TGTGCCACCAGTGATGGGGGACTAGCGCGCTTAAATGAGCAGTTCTTC
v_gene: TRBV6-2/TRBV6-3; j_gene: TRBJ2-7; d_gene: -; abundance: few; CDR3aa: CASGTLGSYEQYF; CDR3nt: TGTGCCAGTGGGACGTTGGGTTCCTACGAGCAGTACTTC
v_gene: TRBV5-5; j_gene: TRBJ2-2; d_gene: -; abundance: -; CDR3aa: CASSPTSPGELFF; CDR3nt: TGTGCCAGCAGCCCGACTAGTCCCGGGGAGCTGTTTTTT
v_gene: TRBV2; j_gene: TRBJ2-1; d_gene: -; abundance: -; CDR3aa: CASRRVIEQFF; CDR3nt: TGTGCCAGCAGGCGGGTGATTGAGCAGTTCTTC
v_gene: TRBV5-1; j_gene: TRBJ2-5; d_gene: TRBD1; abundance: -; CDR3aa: CASSTGTGIMETQYF; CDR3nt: TGCGCCAGCAGCACCGGGACAGGGATCATGGAGACCCAGTACTTC
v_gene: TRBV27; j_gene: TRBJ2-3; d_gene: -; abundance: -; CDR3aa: CASCRTAMSTDTQYF; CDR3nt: TGTGCCAGCTGCCGAACGGCAATGAGCACAGATACGCAGTATTTT
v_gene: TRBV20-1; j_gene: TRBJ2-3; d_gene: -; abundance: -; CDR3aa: CSARMGVRADTQYF; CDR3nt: TGCAGTGCTAGAATGGGGGTCAGGGCAGATACGCAGTATTTT
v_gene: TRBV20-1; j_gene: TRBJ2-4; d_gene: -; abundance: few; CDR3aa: CSGMDISPPGNIQYF; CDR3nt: TGCAGTGGTATGGACATCAGCCCACCGGGAAACATTCAGTACTTC
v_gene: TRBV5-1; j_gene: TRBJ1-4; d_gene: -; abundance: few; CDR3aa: CASSLDSLNEKLFF; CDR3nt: TGCGCCAGCAGCCTGGACAGTCTTAATGAAAAACTGTTTTTT
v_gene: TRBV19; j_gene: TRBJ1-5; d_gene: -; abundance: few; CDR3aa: CATGVFQPQHF; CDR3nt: TGTGCCACAGGGGTTTTCCAGCCCCAGCATTTT
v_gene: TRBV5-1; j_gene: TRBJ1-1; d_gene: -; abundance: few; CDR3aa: CASSRLGQRNTEAFF; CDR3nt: TGCGCCAGCAGCCGACTGGGACAAAGGAACACTGAAGCTTTCTTT
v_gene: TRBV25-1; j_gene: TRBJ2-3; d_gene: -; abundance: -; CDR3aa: CASGGQTTDTQYF; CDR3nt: TGTGCCAGCGGAGGACAGACAACAGATACGCAGTATTTT
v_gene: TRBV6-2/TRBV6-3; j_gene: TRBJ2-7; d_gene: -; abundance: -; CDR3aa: CASSYSNFEGNEQYF; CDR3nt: TGTGCCAGCAGTTACTCGAATTTCGAGGGAAACGAGCAGTACTTC
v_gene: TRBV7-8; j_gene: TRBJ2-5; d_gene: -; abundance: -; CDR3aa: CASTPGAHVEETQYF; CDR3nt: TGTGCCAGCACCCCAGGAGCCCATGTGGAAGAGACCCAGTACTTC
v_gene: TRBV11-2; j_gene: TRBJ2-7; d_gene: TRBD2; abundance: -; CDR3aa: CASSSLGLASEQYF; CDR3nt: TGTGCCAGCAGCTCACTGGGACTAGCCTCCGAGCAGTACTTC
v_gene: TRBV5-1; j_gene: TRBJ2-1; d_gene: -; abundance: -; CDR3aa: CASSRSGTYNNEQFF; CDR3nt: TGCGCCAGCAGCAGATCCGGGACATATAACAATGAGCAGTTCTTC
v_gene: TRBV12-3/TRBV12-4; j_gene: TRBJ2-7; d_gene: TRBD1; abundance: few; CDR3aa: CASSPRDRSSYEQYF; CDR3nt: TGTGCCAGCAGTCCCCGGGACAGGAGCTCCTACGAGCAGTACTTC
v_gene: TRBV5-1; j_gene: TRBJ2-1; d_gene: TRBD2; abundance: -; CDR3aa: CASSVNSGEQFF; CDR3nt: TGCGCCAGCAGCGTGAATAGCGGGGAGCAGTTCTTC
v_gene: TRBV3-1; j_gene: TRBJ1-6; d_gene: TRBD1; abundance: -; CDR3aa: CASSRRRGQNNSPLHF; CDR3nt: TGTGCCAGCAGCCGAAGGAGGGGACAGAATAATTCACCCCTCCACTTT
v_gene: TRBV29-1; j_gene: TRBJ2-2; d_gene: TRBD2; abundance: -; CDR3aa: CSVDSGRNTGELFF; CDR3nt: TGCAGCGTTGACAGCGGGAGGAACACCGGGGAGCTGTTTTTT
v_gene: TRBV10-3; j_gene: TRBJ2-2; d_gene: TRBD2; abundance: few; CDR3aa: CAIRLAELDTGELFF; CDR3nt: TGTGCCATCAGGCTAGCGGAGTTGGACACCGGGGAGCTGTTTTTT
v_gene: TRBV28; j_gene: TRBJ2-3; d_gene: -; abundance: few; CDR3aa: CASSSSGKGTDTQYF; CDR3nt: TGTGCCAGCAGTTCTTCCGGGAAGGGCACAGATACGCAGTATTTT
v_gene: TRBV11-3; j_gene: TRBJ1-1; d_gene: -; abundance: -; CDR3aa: CASSLVGRNEAFF; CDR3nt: TGTGCCAGCAGCTTAGTGGGCAGAAATGAAGCTTTCTTT
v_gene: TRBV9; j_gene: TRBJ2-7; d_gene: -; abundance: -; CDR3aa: CASSVVDGTYEQYF; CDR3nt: TGTGCCAGCAGCGTAGTAGACGGTACCTACGAGCAGTACTTC
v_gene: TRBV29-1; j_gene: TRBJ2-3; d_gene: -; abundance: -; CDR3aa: CSLARGEGDTQYF; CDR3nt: TGCAGCCTTGCCAGGGGGGAGGGAGATACGCAGTATTTT